This T cell receptor beta chain was identified in a study of blood T cell repertoires in COVID-19. For the study at large: The samples span acute and convalescent COVID-19 from the United States, Italy and Spain.

Trimming cost V 0 bases and J 2 bases, with 6 bases left between them. The CDR3 has 14 amino acids. Germline values: CDR1 SGHDT, CDR2 YYEEEE. Assay used: immunoSEQ multiplex PCR; TCRdb lists only in-frame clones, some missing. The sample lists about 270,000 clones; about 90% were seen once. The cohort comprised adults aged about 18 to 90 years residing in approximately 25 US areas. Membership in each cohort depended on participant-reported clinical history. The sample consisted of PBMCs or T cells enriched from blood (not recorded which). The chain is built from TRBV5-6 and TRBJ1-5; no reliable D call. The sequence derives from a woman in her twenties or thirties with acute COVID-19. CDR3 protein: CASSLASGNQPQHF. The CDR3 DNA reads as TGTGCCAGCAGCTTGGCTTCGGGCAATCAGCCCCAGCATTTT. The full variable domain, in which reference TRBV5-6 and TRBJ1-5 provide the parts outside the CDR3, is DAGVTQSPTHLIKTRGQQVTLRCSPKSGHDTVSWYQQALGQGPQFIFQYYEEEERQRGNFPDRFSGHQFPNYSSELNVNALLLGDSALYLCASSLASGNQPQHFGDGTRLSIL.